These T cell receptor beta chains were read from a single sample in a study of shared clonotypes between healthy human individuals. The repertoire was sequenced with immunoSEQ multiplex PCR; TCRdb's copy has only in-frame clones and lacks some. In the table there are some 2,000,000 clones, over 85% of which are singletons. The sequenced sample was naive CD4+ T cells sorted from blood. All receptors derive from a man aged 18 to 30 in good health. The CDR3 runs from the conserved cysteine through the conserved F or W. D genes are given only for firm matches. A row's size may be missing; if present it is once, few, many or a size class.

v_call,clone_size,j_call,d_call,cdr3_nt,cdr3_aa
TRBV5-4,.,TRBJ1-6,.,TGTGCCAGCAGCCCCTGGGGGCCCGACTATAATTCACCCCTCCACTTT,CASSPWGPDYNSPLHF
TRBV5-4,.,TRBJ2-3,.,TGTGCCAGCAGGAGACAGTACTCCACAGATACGCAGTATTTT,CASRRQYSTDTQYF
TRBV6-1,.,TRBJ1-2,TRBD1,TGTGCCAGCAGTAGACAGGGGGCGGGATATGGCTACACCTTC,CASSRQGAGYGYTF
TRBV9,.,TRBJ2-2,TRBD1,TGTGCCAGCAGCGTAGTACCAGGGGGCGACACCGGGGAGCTGTTTTTT,CASSVVPGGDTGELFF
TRBV20-1,.,TRBJ2-1,.,TGCAGTGCTAGAGTGGGGACTGAGCAGTTCTTC,CSARVGTEQFF
TRBV7-9,.,TRBJ2-7,.,TGTGCCAGCAGCTTGGCGACCTACGAGCAGTACTTC,CASSLATYEQYF
TRBV5-1,.,TRBJ1-1,TRBD1,TGCGCCAGCAGCTTGGCCGAGGGACAGGGAGGCTTCTTT,CASSLAEGQGGFF
TRBV10-1,.,TRBJ2-7,.,TGCGCCAGCAGTGAGACTAAGTACGAGCAGTACTTC,CASSETKYEQYF
TRBV2,.,TRBJ1-4,TRBD1,TGTGCCAGTAAAAGACAGGGGGAAATCTTAAAACTGTTTTTT,CASKRQGEILKLFF
TRBV10-3,.,TRBJ2-3,.,TGTGCCATCAGTGAGTCGACCGCAGATACGCAGTATTTT,CAISESTADTQYF
TRBV6-5,.,TRBJ1-1,.,TGTGCCAGCAGTTACTCCGGGGGAACCACTGAAGCTTTCTTT,CASSYSGGTTEAFF
TRBV7-2,.,TRBJ2-7,TRBD2,TGTGCCAGCAGCTTCGGACTAGCGGGAGCTAACGAGCAGTACTTC,CASSFGLAGANEQYF
TRBV5-1,.,TRBJ2-3,.,TGCGCCAGCAGCCCCAAAGGACTCACAGATACGCAGTATTTT,CASSPKGLTDTQYF
TRBV6-5,.,TRBJ1-2,TRBD1,TGTGCCAGCAGCAACCAGGGGGTGGGTGGCTACACCTTC,CASSNQGVGGYTF
TRBV30,.,TRBJ1-5,TRBD1,TGTGCCTGGAGTCCATCAGGGGGCGAGCATCAGCCCCAGCATTTT,CAWSPSGGEHQPQHF
TRBV4-1,.,TRBJ1-4,TRBD1,TGCGCCAGCAGCCAAATCGGGACAGGGTATGAAAAACTGTTTTTT,CASSQIGTGYEKLFF
TRBV19,.,TRBJ1-1,TRBD1,TGTGCCAGTAGCTCCGACAGGGAGCGTACTGAAGCTTTCTTT,CASSSDRERTEAFF
TRBV25-1,once,TRBJ2-1,TRBD2,TGTGCCACCCGGTCCCCTGGTAGAGCGGGAGGGCTATTTGAGCAGTTCTTC,CATRSPGRAGGLFEQFF
TRBV5-1,.,TRBJ2-7,TRBD2,TGCGCCAGCAGCACGCTAGCGGGAGGGTCCTACGAGCAGTACTTC,CASSTLAGGSYEQYF
TRBV10-3,.,TRBJ2-3,.,TGTGCCATCAGTGACGCCCTCAAGGGGGCAGATACGCAGTATTTT,CAISDALKGADTQYF